This TCR beta chain was sequenced for a study of patients and donors after allogeneic stem cell transplantation. At least ten counts were recorded for this clonotype. TCRdb called the RT-PCR reads again in MiXCR, with one record for every CDR3 protein. This sample has about a million distinct CDR3 sequences, with 15% to 20% found just once. Germline lookup yields CDR1 KGHSY and CDR2 FQNENV. This CDR3 has 14 residues. Trimming removed 0 bases at V and 8 bases at J, with 13 bases between. Sample: blood, either unsorted or a sorted T cell fraction (not recorded which). This clonotype was sampled from a human donor who was either an allogeneic HSCT recipient or a stem cell or donor lymphocyte infusion donor (not recorded which). It is not recorded whose cells these are; they may come from a transplant donor. The rearrangement joins TRBV16 to TRBJ1-2; unclear D gene. CDR3 DNA: TGTGCCAGCAGCCAATCGTCGGCGTTGAAGGGCTACACCTTC. Protein: CASSQSSALKGYTF.